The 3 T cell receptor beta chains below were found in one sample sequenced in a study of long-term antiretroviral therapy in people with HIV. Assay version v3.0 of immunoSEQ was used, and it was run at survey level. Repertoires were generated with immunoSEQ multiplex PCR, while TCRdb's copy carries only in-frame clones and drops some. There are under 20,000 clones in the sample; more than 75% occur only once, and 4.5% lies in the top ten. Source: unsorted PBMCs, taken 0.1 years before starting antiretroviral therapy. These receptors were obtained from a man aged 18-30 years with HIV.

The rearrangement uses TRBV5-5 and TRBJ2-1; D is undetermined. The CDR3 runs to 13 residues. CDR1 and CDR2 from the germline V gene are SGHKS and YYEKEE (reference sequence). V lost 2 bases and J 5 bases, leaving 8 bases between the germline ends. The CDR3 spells CASSFGPDNEQFF. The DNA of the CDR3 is TGTGCCAGCAGCTTCGGTCCGGACAATGAGCAGTTCTTC.

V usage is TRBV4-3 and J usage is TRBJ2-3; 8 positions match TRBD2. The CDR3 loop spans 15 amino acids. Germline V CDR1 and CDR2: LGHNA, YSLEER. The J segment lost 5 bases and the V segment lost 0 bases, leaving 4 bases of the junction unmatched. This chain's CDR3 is CASSQESGRGDTQYF. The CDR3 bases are TGCGCCAGCAGCCAAGAGTCCGGGAGGGGAGATACGCAGTATTTT.

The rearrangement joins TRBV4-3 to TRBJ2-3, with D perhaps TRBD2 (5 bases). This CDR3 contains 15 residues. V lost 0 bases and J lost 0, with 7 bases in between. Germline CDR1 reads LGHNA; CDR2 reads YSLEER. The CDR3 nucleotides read TGCGCCAGCAGCCAAGAACAGCGGAGCACAGATACGCAGTATTTT. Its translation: CASSQEQRSTDTQYF.